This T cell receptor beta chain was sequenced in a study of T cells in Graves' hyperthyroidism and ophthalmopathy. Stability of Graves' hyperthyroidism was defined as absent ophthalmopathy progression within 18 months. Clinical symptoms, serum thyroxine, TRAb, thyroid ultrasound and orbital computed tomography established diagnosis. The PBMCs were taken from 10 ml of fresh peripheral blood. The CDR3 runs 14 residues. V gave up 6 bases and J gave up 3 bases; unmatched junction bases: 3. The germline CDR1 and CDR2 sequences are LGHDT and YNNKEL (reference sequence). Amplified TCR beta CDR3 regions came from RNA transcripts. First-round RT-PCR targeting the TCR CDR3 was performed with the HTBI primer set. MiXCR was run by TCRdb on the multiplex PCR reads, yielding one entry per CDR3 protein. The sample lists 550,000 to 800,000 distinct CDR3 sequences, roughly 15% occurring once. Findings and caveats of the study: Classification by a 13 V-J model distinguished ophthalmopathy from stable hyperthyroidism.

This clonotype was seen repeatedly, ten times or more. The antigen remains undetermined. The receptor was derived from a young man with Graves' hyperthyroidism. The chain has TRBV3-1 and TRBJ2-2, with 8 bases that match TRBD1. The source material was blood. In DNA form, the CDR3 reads TGTGCCAGCAGAGACAGGGGCCACACCGGGGAGCTGTTTTTT. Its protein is CASRDRGHTGELFF. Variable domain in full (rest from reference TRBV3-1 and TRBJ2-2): DTAVSQTPKYLVTQMGNDKSIKCEQNLGHDTMYWYKQDSKKFLKIMFSYNNKELIINETVPNRFSPKSPDKAHLNLHINSLELGDSAVYFCASRDRGHTGELFFGEGSRLTVL.